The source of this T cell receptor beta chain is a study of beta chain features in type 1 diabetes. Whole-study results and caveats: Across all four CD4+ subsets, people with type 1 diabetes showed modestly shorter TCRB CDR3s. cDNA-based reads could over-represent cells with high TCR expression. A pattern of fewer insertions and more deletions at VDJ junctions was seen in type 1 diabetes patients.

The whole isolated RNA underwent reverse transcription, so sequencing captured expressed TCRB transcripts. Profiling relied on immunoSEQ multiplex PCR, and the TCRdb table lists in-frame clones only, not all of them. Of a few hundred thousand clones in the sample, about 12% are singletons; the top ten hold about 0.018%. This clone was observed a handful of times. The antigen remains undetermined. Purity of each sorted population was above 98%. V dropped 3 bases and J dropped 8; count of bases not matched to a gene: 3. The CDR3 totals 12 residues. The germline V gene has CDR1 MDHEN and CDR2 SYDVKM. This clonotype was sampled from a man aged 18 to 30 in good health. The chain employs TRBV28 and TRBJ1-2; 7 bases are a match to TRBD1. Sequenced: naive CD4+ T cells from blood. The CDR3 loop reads CASSFGTEGYTF. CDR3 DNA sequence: TGTGCCAGCAGTTTTGGGACAGAAGGCTACACCTTC.